This T cell receptor (beta chain) was captured in a study of blood T cells in healthy people across ages. The authors ran a second PCR of 7 to 11 cycles using a sample-barcoded 5' primer and a J-beta primer mix. Every cDNA molecule carried a tag from a template-switch adaptor bearing 12 random nucleotides. From the 5' RACE reads, TCRdb called clonotypes with MiXCR, one entry per CDR3 protein. The sample lists about 830,000 distinct CDR3 sequences, less than 80% seen once, with roughly a quarter in the top ten. The receptor was isolated from a man younger than 45 in good health. Sample: blood.

The CDR3 DNA is TGTGCCATCAGTGAGGGGGACGGAGGGCAGGTTACGCAGTATTTT. Its translation: CAISEGDGGQVTQYF. The chain recombines TRBV10-3 with TRBJ2-3; D is possibly TRBD2 (6 bases). Looked up from germline, CDR1 is ENHRY and CDR2 is SYGVKD. This CDR3 comprises 15 residues. V lost 2 bases to trimming and J lost 8 bases, with 17 bases between them.